The 13 T cell receptor beta chains given below trace back to one sample, sequenced in a study of blood T cell repertoires in COVID-19. This table comes from immunoSEQ multiplex PCR, and its TCRdb copy is limited to in-frame clones, with some not included. The sample records fewer than 200,000 clones, over 70% being singletons. The sequenced sample consisted of peripheral blood. The receptors were gathered from a man aged 55 to 70 with acute or convalescent COVID-19.

The genes are TRBV2 and TRBJ1-2; tentative D call: TRBD1 (6 bases). The V and J ends lost 10 bases and 2 bases respectively, with 14 bases between them. Germline V gene sequence: CDR1 SNHLY, CDR2 FYNNEI. The CDR3 runs to 13 residues. The CDR3 bases are TGTGCCAACAGACAGGCTTTGAACTATGGCTACACCTTC. Translating gives CANRQALNYGYTF. Supplemented by reference TRBV2 and TRBJ1-2, the full variable domain reads EPEVTQTPSHQVTQMGQEVILRCVPISNHLYFYWYRQILGQKVEFLVSFYNNEISEKSEIFDDQFSVERPDGSNFTLKIRSTKLEDSAMYFCANRQALNYGYTFGSGTRLTVV.

The gene calls are TRBV24-1 and TRBJ2-5, with 13 bases aligning to TRBD2. J gave up 4 bases and V 5 bases, and 6 bases lay outside the gene matches. Germline lookup yields CDR1 KGHDR and CDR2 SFDVKD. This CDR3 has 16 residues. CDR3: CATSGTSGRSGETQYF. CDR3 DNA sequence: TGTGCCACCAGTGGGACTAGCGGGAGATCGGGAGAGACCCAGTACTTC.

The chain has TRBV10-3 and TRBJ1-2; 9 bases are shared with TRBD1. CDR3 length: 14 amino acids. Trimming removed 3 bases from V and 3 bases from J; junction bases left unmatched: 2. Germline lookup yields CDR1 ENHRY and CDR2 SYGVKD. This chain's CDR3 is CAISEGDRDYGYTF. The CDR3 DNA sequence: TGTGCCATCAGTGAAGGGGACAGGGACTATGGCTACACCTTC.

The chain is built from TRBV12-5 and TRBJ2-5; 8 bases fit TRBD1. This CDR3 has 14 residues. CDR1 is LGHNT, CDR2 FRNRAP, per germline. Unmatched junction bases numbered 7, after V lost 5 bases and J lost 5 bases. CDR3: CASGHGQGRETQYF. DNA of the CDR3: TGTGCTAGTGGTCACGGACAGGGCCGGGAGACCCAGTACTTC.

This clone was observed once. V and J are TRBV5-1 and TRBJ2-1; 10 bases align to TRBD1. J was trimmed by 6 bases and V by 0 bases; bases with no gene match: 3. Looked up from germline, CDR1 is SGHRS and CDR2 is YFSETQ. The length of the CDR3 is 15 residues. This CDR3 is CASSLGTGGGNEQFF. CDR3 in DNA: TGCGCCAGCAGCTTGGGGACAGGGGGAGGCAATGAGCAGTTCTTC.

The chain combines TRBV19 with TRBJ2-5; TRBD1 aligns across 10 bases. The CDR3 consists of 13 residues. The V gene end was trimmed by 6 bases and the J gene end by 3 bases; junction bases not matched to a gene: 1. CDR1 is LNHDA and CDR2 is SQIVND in the germline V gene (reference sequence). The CDR3 loop is CASRGTGEETQYF. The CDR3, as DNA: TGTGCCAGTAGGGGGACAGGGGAAGAGACCCAGTACTTC.

V is TRBV5-1 and J is TRBJ2-1, with TRBD2 matching over 13 bases. Germline V gene data show CDR1 as SGHRS and CDR2 as YFSETQ. Losses at the gene ends were 1 base for V and 6 bases for J; bases not matched to a gene: 13. CDR3 length: 19 residues. The chain's CDR3 is CASSLSGLAGIGLRNEQFF. As DNA, the CDR3 is TGCGCCAGCAGCTTGTCGGGACTAGCGGGAATCGGTCTCCGCAATGAGCAGTTCTTC.

The chain joins TRBV5-1 to TRBJ2-2; 7 bases are a match to TRBD2. The trim removed 0 bases at V and 3 bases at J, leaving 2 bases unmatched. CDR1 is SGHRS, CDR2 YFSETQ, per germline. CDR3 size: 15 residues. CDR3 DNA sequence: TGCGCCAGCAGCTTGGCCCTAGCGGACACCGGGGAGCTGTTTTTT. As protein: CASSLALADTGELFF.

The J gene is TRBJ2-1, the V gene TRBV3-1 (or the pseudogene TRBV3-2); 13 positions agree with TRBD2. CDR1 and CDR2 from the germline V gene are LGHDT and YNNKEL (reference sequence). The length of the CDR3 is 15 residues. Trimming at V came to 6 bases and at J to 7 bases, leaving 6 bases not matched to a gene. As DNA, the CDR3 is TGTGCCAGCAGAACCGGACTAGCGGGGGTTAATGAGCAGTTCTTC. Translating gives CASRTGLAGVNEQFF.

The rearrangement joins TRBV6-1 to TRBJ1-5; a weak D match, TRBD1 (6 bases). The CDR3 has 16 amino acids. Germline-derived CDR1 and CDR2 are MNHNS and SASEGT. V was clipped by 4 bases and J by 1 base, with 14 bases between them. CDR3 nucleotide sequence: TGTGCCAGCAGTGTCGGGACATTTCAAAGCAATCAGCCCCAGCATTTT. Translating gives CASSVGTFQSNQPQHF.

This chain links TRBV20-1 with TRBJ2-1; possible D gene TRBD2, 6 bases. The germline V gene has CDR1 DFQATT and CDR2 SNEGSKA (reference sequence). The CDR3 has 16 residues. Trimming took 3 bases from V and 3 from J, leaving 18 bases between them. The CDR3 spells CSASETRGPFYNEQFF. In DNA form, the CDR3 reads TGCAGTGCTAGTGAGACTAGAGGGCCTTTCTACAATGAGCAGTTCTTC.

The CDR3 region is CASSSEMRGGTDTQYF. CDR3 nucleotide sequence: TGTGCCAGCAGCTCAGAGATGCGGGGGGGCACAGATACGCAGTATTTT. The gene calls are TRBV13 and TRBJ2-3, with TRBD2 matching 8 bases. The CDR3 covers 16 residues. Looked up from germline, CDR1 is PRHDT and CDR2 is FYEKMQ (reference sequence). Germline trimming cut 4 bases from V and 1 base from J; bases unmatched to any gene: 7.

The J gene is TRBJ1-6, the V gene TRBV3-1 (or the pseudogene TRBV3-2); 10 bases match TRBD1. Looked up from germline, CDR1 is LGHDT and CDR2 is YNNKEL (reference sequence). The CDR3 spans 14 residues. After removal of 3 bases from V and 8 bases from J, the junction contained 1 base not matched to a gene. The CDR3 is CASSHGTGDSPLHF. The CDR3, as DNA: TGTGCCAGCAGCCACGGGACAGGGGATTCACCCCTCCACTTT.